This T cell receptor (beta chain) was sequenced during a study of metastatic and nonmetastatic thyroid tumors. Study-wide context: Comparison of repertoires was carried out across blood and tumor or nodule tissue from malignant and benign thyroid patients. Study-wide points: Reported TCR beta diversity, measured in blood and tumor, was significantly higher for malignant thyroid tumors than for benign nodules.

In the original analysis: What underpinned the distant-metastasis classifier for papillary thyroid cancer was the set of CDR3 differences across clinicopathological groups. MiXCR re-clonotyped the PCR reads for TCRdb. The V and J calls come from TCRdb's annotation, not from the publication. The data contain 24,000 or so clones, over 20% of them singletons. Prior to thyroid surgery, none of the patients had received any treatment. The CDR3 is made up of 16 amino acids. V lost 0 bases to trimming and J lost 8 bases; unmatched junction nucleotides: 8. CDR1 is MGHRA, CDR2 YSYEKL, per germline. This clone came up many times. The antigen is unknown.

This TCR came from a female donor with papillary thyroid cancer or a benign thyroid nodule (not recorded which). Some clones in this sample may be carry-over from other donors' samples. The chain links TRBV4-1 to TRBJ2-1; TRBD2 aligns across 9 bases. The sample comprised blood. In DNA form, the CDR3 reads TGCGCCAGCAGCCAAGATGGGGGCGGGGGGGCCTATGAGCAGTTCTTC. Its protein is CASSQDGGGGAYEQFF.